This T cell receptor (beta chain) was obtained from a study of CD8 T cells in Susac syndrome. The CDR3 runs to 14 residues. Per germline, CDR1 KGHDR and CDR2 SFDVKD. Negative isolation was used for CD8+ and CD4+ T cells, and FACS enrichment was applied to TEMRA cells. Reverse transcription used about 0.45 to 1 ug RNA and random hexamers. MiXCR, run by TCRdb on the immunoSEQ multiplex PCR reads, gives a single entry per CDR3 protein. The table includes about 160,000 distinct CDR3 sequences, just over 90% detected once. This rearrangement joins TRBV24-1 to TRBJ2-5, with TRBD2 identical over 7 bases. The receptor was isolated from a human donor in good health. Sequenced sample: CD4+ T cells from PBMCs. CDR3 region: CARAGTTAQETQYF. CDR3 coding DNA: TGTGCACGGGCGGGGACTACCGCCCAAGAGACCCAGTACTTC.